The clone carrying this T cell receptor (beta chain) turned up a few times. What it recognizes is unknown. The data derive from a study of PD-1 blockade in classical Hodgkin lymphoma. The method was immunoSEQ multiplex PCR; TCRdb's version includes in-frame clones alone and lacks a portion of them. The table lists about 3,700 clones, about 72% of them singletons. General observations from the study: The study found complete responders had baseline diversity similar to newly diagnosed patients. CD4+ TCR diversity, unlike CD8+, rose significantly by C4D1.

Time point meaning: cycle 4 day 1 (C4D1), after about 6 weeks of nivolumab. Each of the patients experienced relapse following autologous stem cell transplantation, and their brentuximab vedotin exposure differed. Applied to thawed PBMCs, magnetic negative selection was the method used to isolate CD8+ T cells. This TCR came from a human donor with classical Hodgkin lymphoma. This specimen was CD8+ T cells from blood, taken before the fourth cycle of nivolumab.

The CDR3 DNA reads TGTGCCAGCAGCTTAGCGCTTCCCGACAGGCCCTCCCCGCATTCACCCCTCCACTTT. Protein: CASSLALPDRPSPHSPLHF. The rearrangement links TRBV7-9 to TRBJ1-6; tentatively, D is TRBD1 (6 bases). V was cut by 0 bases and J by 8 bases, with 23 bases left in between. This CDR3 is built from 19 residues. CDR1 and CDR2 (germline): SEHNR, FQNEAQ (reference sequence).